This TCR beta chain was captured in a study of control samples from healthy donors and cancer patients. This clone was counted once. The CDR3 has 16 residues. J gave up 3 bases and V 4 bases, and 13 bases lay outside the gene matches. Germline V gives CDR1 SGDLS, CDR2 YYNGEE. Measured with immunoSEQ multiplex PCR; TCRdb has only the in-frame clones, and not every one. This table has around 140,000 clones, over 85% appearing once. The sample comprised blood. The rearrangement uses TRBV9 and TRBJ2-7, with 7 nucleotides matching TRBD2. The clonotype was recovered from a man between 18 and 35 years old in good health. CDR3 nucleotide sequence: TGTGCCAGCAGCCCAACACCGGGACTACGTTTCTACGAGCAGTACTTC. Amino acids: CASSPTPGLRFYEQYF.